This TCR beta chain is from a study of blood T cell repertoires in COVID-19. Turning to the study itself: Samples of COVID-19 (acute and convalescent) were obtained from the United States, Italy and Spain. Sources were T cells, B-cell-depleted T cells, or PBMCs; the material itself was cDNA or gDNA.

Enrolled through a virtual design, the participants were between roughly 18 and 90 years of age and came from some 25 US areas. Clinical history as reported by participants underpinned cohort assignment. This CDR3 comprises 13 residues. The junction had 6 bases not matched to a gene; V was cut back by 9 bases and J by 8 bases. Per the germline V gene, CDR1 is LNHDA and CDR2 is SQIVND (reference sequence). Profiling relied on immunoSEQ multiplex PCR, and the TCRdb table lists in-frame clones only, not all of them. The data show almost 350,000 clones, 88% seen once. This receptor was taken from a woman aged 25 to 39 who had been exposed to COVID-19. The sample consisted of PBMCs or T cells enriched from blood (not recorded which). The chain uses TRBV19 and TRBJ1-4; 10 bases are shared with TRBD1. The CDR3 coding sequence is TGTGCCAGCTCGACAGGGGGCAAGGAAAAACTGTTTTTT. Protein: CASSTGGKEKLFF. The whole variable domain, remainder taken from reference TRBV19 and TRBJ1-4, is DGGITQSPKYLFRKEGQNVTLSCEQNLNHDAMYWYRQDPGQGLRLIYYSQIVNDFQKGDIAEGYSVSREKKESFPLTVTSAQKNPTAFYLCASSTGGKEKLFFGSGTQLSVL.